This T cell receptor beta chain derives from a study of control samples from healthy donors and cancer patients. Repertoires were generated with immunoSEQ multiplex PCR, while TCRdb's copy carries only in-frame clones and drops some. The sample has some 150,000 clones; over 90% are singletons. Trimming took off 7 bases at V and 7 bases at J, with 13 bases between the two ends. There are 12 residues in the CDR3. Germline V lookup: CDR1 MNHNY, CDR2 SVGAGI (reference sequence). A single count supports this clone. Sequenced input: blood. This clonotype originated in a man aged 45-60 years in good health. This sequence joins TRBV6-6 and TRBJ1-1, with TRBD1 as a possible D gene (6 bases). The CDR3 DNA sequence: TGTGCCAGCACCAAAACAGGGCGTGAAGCTTTCTTT. Translation gives CASTKTGREAFF.